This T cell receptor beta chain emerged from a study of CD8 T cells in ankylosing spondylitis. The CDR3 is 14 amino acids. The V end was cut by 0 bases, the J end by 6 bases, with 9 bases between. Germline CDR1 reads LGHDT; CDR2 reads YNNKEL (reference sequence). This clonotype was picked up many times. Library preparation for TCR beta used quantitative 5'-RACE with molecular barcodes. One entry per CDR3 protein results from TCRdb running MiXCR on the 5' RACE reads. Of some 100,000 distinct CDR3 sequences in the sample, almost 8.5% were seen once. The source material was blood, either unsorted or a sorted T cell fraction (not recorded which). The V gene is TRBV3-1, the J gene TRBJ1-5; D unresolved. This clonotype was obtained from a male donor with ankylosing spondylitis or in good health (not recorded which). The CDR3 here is CASSQDRDIQPQHF. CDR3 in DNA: TGTGCCAGCAGCCAAGATAGGGATATTCAGCCCCAGCATTTT.